Presented here are 19 T cell receptor beta chains from one specimen sequenced in a study of tumor-infiltrating lymphocytes in primary liver carcinoma. Extraction also yielded germline DNA, while blood RNA was obtained from unsorted whole blood. Reverse transcription of 500 ng total RNA with a constant-region primer produced TCR beta cDNA. Generation of the TCR beta libraries relied on three nested multiplex PCR rounds using slightly modified ARM-PCR. The first two PCR rounds, around 10 cycles each, used TRBV1-TRBV30 forward primers and a C-beta reverse primer. One entry per CDR3 protein, called by TCRdb with MiXCR from the multiplex PCR reads. The table lists roughly 330,000 distinct CDR3 sequences, 65% of them singletons. The sequenced sample was peripheral blood. The source of these receptors is a man in his forties or fifties with primary liver carcinoma and hepatitis B virus infection.

V gene TRBV5-1 combines with J gene TRBJ2-3; 10 nucleotides line up with TRBD2. V was pared by 1 base and J by 5 bases, with 10 bases of the junction left unmatched. Germline CDR1 SGHRS, CDR2 YFSETQ. This CDR3 region has 17 residues. CDR3: CASSLKVTSGTKDTQYF. In nucleotides, the CDR3 is TGCGCCAGCAGCTTGAAAGTTACTAGCGGGACCAAAGATACGCAGTATTTT.

The chain joins TRBV2 to TRBJ1-4, with D maybe TRBD1 (5 bases). The length of the CDR3 is 14 residues. Germline loops: CDR1 SNHLY, CDR2 FYNNEI. V dropped 7 bases and J dropped 8 bases, with 17 bases sitting between them. CDR3 loop: CASTQERGSEKLFF. CDR3 nucleotides: TGTGCCAGCACCCAGGAAAGGGGTTCCGAAAAACTGTTTTTT.

This clonotype was recorded at least ten times. The gene calls are TRBV10-2 and TRBJ2-1; D uncertain. The CDR3 runs to 12 residues. V lost 0 bases and J lost 9, with 6 bases in between. In germline, CDR1 is WSHSY, CDR2 SAAADI. DNA for the CDR3: TGCGCCAGCAGTGAGTCGCGCGGTGAGCAGTTCTTC. Translation: CASSESRGEQFF.

The chain recombines TRBV4-2 with TRBJ2-5; the match to TRBD2 covers 12 bases. The V gene end was trimmed by 9 bases and the J gene end by 5 bases; junction bases not matched to a gene: 10. The CDR3 has 15 amino acids. Per germline, CDR1 LGHNA and CDR2 YNFKEQ. The CDR3 here is CARRKLAGGPETQYF. The CDR3 DNA reads as TGTGCCAGAAGAAAGCTAGCGGGAGGGCCGGAGACCCAGTACTTC.

This clonotype was detected many times. A much larger clone lies one base from this, so it may be a read error. CDR3 nucleotides: TGTGCCTGCAGCTTATCGGATTCACCCCTCCACTTT. Protein product: CACSLSDSPLHF. V is TRBV11-2 and J is TRBJ1-6, with D unclear. CDR3 size: 12 residues. Germline V gene data show CDR1 as SGHAT and CDR2 as FQNNGV.

The rearrangement joins TRBV12-3 or TRBV12-4 to TRBJ1-1; D is uncertain. This CDR3 is 17 amino acids long. V lost 4 bases and J lost 6, with 24 bases in between. The chain's CDR3 is CASSSPPRQVAKAEAFF. The CDR3 DNA reads TGTGCCAGCAGTTCTCCCCCTCGGCAGGTGGCTAAGGCTGAAGCTTTCTTT.

V and J are TRBV30 and TRBJ2-2, with no clear D. CDR3 length equals 12 residues. Germline V gives CDR1 GTSNPN, CDR2 SVGIG (reference sequence). Deletions cut 2 bases from V and 5 bases from J, with 6 bases between. The CDR3 nucleotides read TGTGCCTGGAGTAGTGGAACCGGGGAGCTGTTTTTT. Residues: CAWSSGTGELFF.

The chain combines TRBV6-1 with TRBJ1-1; 7 positions match TRBD1. CDR1 MNHNS and CDR2 SASEGT come from the germline V gene. The CDR3 is made up of 14 amino acids. The J segment lost 4 bases and the V segment lost 2 bases, leaving 4 bases of the junction unmatched. CDR3 DNA sequence: TGTGCCAGCAGTGAATACCAGGGGGGCACTGAAGCTTTCTTT. This codes for CASSEYQGGTEAFF.

On this clonotype: Its ends do not fully match the called genes, so a read error is possible. V is TRBV12-3 or TRBV12-4 and J is TRBJ2-2; a weak D match, TRBD1 (7 bases). There are 16 residues in the CDR3. The CDR3 reads CASSLFRGEDTGDLFF. CDR3 in DNA: TGTGCCAGCAGTTTATTCAGGGGGGAGGACACCGGGGACCTGTTTTTT.

This clonotype appeared many times. This chain connects TRBV11-2 to TRBJ2-7, with a weak D call TRBD2 (6 bases). CDR1 SGHAT and CDR2 FQNNGV come from the germline V gene. The V gene lost 3 bases and the J gene lost 0 bases, with 15 bases spanning the gap. CDR3 length: 16 amino acids. CDR3 residues: CASSFRASVSSYEQYF. The CDR3 DNA reads as TGTGCCAGCAGCTTCCGTGCTAGCGTCAGCTCCTACGAGCAGTACTTC. The full variable domain, rest sourced from reference TRBV11-2 and TRBJ2-7, is EAGVAQSPRYKIIEKRQSVAFWCNPISGHATLYWYQQILGQGPKLLIQFQNNGVVDDSQLPKDRFSAERLKGVDSTLKIQPAKLEDSAVYLCASSFRASVSSYEQYFGPGTRLTVT.

This sequence joins TRBV6-5 and TRBJ1-2, with D possibly TRBD1 on 6 matching bases. The CDR3 runs 15 residues. CDR1 is MNHEY, CDR2 SVGAGI, per germline. Trimming cost V 2 bases and J 2 bases, with 12 bases left between them. DNA of the CDR3: TGTGCCAGCAGTTACCAGAGACAGGTGAACTATGGCTACACCTTC. Amino acids: CASSYQRQVNYGYTF.

CDR3 amino acids: CASSEFGTGELFF. CDR3 DNA sequence: TGCGCCAGCAGTGAGTTCGGCACCGGGGAGCTGTTTTTT. The chain joins TRBV10-2 to TRBJ2-2; D is unclear. Trimming took 1 base from V and 4 from J, leaving 4 bases between them. The CDR3 contains 13 residues. Germline V gene sequence: CDR1 WSHSY, CDR2 SAAADI.

This clonotype was seen many times. The chain links TRBV4-3 to TRBJ2-3; the match to TRBD2 covers 10 bases. The trim removed 0 bases at V and 0 bases at J, leaving 0 bases unmatched. This CDR3 spans 16 amino acids. The germline V gene encodes CDR1 LGHNA and CDR2 YSLEER. In nucleotides, the CDR3 is TGCGCCAGCAGCCAAGAGACTAGCGGGAGCACAGATACGCAGTATTTT. It yields the protein CASSQETSGSTDTQYF.

In regard to this clonotype: A single base separates this from a much larger clone, so it may be a read error. The DNA of the CDR3 is TGTGCCAGCAGCCGGGATTGTGATACGCAGTATTTT. It encodes CASSRDCDTQYF. The chain recombines TRBV6-6 with TRBJ2-3, with D perhaps matching TRBD2 (5 bases). Germline V CDR1 and CDR2: MNHNY, SVGAGI (reference sequence). The length of the CDR3 is 12 residues. V dropped 6 bases and J dropped 6 bases, with 10 bases sitting between them.

Comments on this clonotype: This CDR3 fails to terminate in the conserved phenylalanine or tryptophan, so it likely reflects a read error. This chain joins TRBV11-3 and TRBJ2-1; the match to TRBD2 covers 12 bases. CDR3 length: 14 amino acids. Germline V gene lookup returns CDR1 SGHNT and CDR2 YENEEA. DNA for the CDR3: TGTGTTAGCAGTCTCGGACTAGCGGGGAATGAGCAGTTCTCC. This codes for CVSSLGLAGNEQFS.

The V call is TRBV6-1, the J call TRBJ2-7, with TRBD2 identical over 8 bases. CDR1 and CDR2 (germline): MNHNS, SASEGT. The ends lost 8 bases at V and 6 bases at J; junction bases unmatched: 9. The CDR3 is 13 residues long. CDR3 in amino acids: CASGGGRSGEQYF. The CDR3 DNA reads TGTGCCAGCGGGGGCGGGAGGTCTGGCGAGCAGTACTTC.

Regarding this clonotype: A much larger clone differs by one base, so this may be a read error. As the CDR3 is not closed by the conserved phenylalanine or tryptophan, this likely results from a read error. The genes are TRBV4-1 and TRBJ2-2; D might be TRBD2 (6 bases). Between the trimmed V and J ends, which lost 3 bases and 3 bases, there was a span of 20 bases. This CDR3 region has 18 residues. The germline V gene encodes CDR1 MGHRA and CDR2 YSYEKL. Written as DNA, the CDR3 is TGCGCCAGCAGCCAGGAAAGAGGGCGAGGGGAGGACACCGGGGAGCTGTTTTTA. This encodes CASSQERGRGEDTGELFL.

For this clonotype: The junction departs from the called germline gene at one end, perhaps through a read error. The J gene is TRBJ2-7, the V gene TRBV11-2; D uncertain. This CDR3 has 14 residues. CDR1 and CDR2 from the germline V gene are SGHAT and FQNNGV. The CDR3 loop is CASRLDPSGYEHYF. DNA for the CDR3: TGTGCCAGCAGGTTGGACCCGTCCGGTTACGAGCACTACTTC.

The rearrangement uses TRBV7-8 and TRBJ1-5; tentative D call: TRBD1 (6 bases). The CDR3 spans 17 residues. Germline CDR1 reads SGHVS; CDR2 reads FQNEAQ. Trimming pared 4 bases from V and 1 base from J, leaving 17 bases between. The CDR3 DNA reads as TGTGCCAGCAGCTCAGCCCCCCTGGGGGCAAGCAATCAGCCCCAGCATTTT. Its protein is CASSSAPLGASNQPQHF.